A selection of T cell receptor beta chains follows, all from one sample in a study of control samples from healthy donors and cancer patients. TCRdb's table, derived via immunoSEQ multiplex PCR, lists solely in-frame clones and lacks some. Of some 150,000 clones in the sample, more than 85% were seen once. Material: blood. The receptors stem from a man between 50 and 59 years old in good health. Both conserved end residues are part of each CDR3. The order of the fields is V gene, D gene, clone size, J gene, CDR3 DNA, CDR3 protein. A D gene is named only where the DNA matches it firmly. Size tells how often a clone was seen (once, few, many) or the class of an expanded clone, and some rows leave it out.

V: TRBV27
D: .
size: .
J: TRBJ2-1
DNA: TGTGCCAGCAGACGTCCAGGGGATATCAATGAGCAGTTCTTC
CDR3: CASRRPGDINEQFF

V: TRBV7-9
D: .
size: few
J: TRBJ1-5
DNA: TGTGCCAGCAGTCCGACTGGGGGAAGGGATCAGCCCCAGCATTTT
CDR3: CASSPTGGRDQPQHF

V: TRBV10-2
D: .
size: .
J: TRBJ1-2
DNA: TGCGCCAGCAGTGAGTCAGTGGGAAACTATGGCTACACCTTC
CDR3: CASSESVGNYGYTF

V: TRBV3-1/TRBV3-2
D: .
size: .
J: TRBJ2-5
DNA: TGTGCCAGCAGCCAAGGTCTAGGGACCGGAGAGACCCAGTACTTC
CDR3: CASSQGLGTGETQYF

V: TRBV19
D: TRBD2
size: .
J: TRBJ2-1
DNA: TGTGCCAGTAGCCCTTATGAGACTAGCGGGAGGGCAAAGTTCTTC
CDR3: CASSPYETSGRAKFF

V: TRBV28
D: TRBD1
size: .
J: TRBJ1-1
DNA: TGTGCCAGCAGTTTGGGCCCGGGACAGCCGAACACTGAAGCTTTCTTT
CDR3: CASSLGPGQPNTEAFF

V: TRBV6-6
D: TRBD1
size: .
J: TRBJ1-3
DNA: TGTGCCAGCAGTCTCACCGGGACAGGAAACTCTGGAAACACCATATATTTT
CDR3: CASSLTGTGNSGNTIYF

V: TRBV10-2
D: TRBD2
size: .
J: TRBJ2-5
DNA: TGCGCCAGCGGGGGGACTAGCATTCGTCAAGAGACCCAGTACTTC
CDR3: CASGGTSIRQETQYF

V: TRBV10-3
D: TRBD2
size: .
J: TRBJ2-3
DNA: TGTGCCATCAGTGAGTCCTCTAGCGGGAGGGTTAGCACAGATACGCAGTATTTT
CDR3: CAISESSSGRVSTDTQYF

V: TRBV24-1
D: .
size: .
J: TRBJ2-3
DNA: TGTGCCACCAGTGACCCCGCAGGGACAGATACGCAGTATTTT
CDR3: CATSDPAGTDTQYF

V: TRBV6-5
D: .
size: .
J: TRBJ2-3
DNA: TGTGCCAGCAGTTACAGGGGGGGATCTAGCACAGATACGCAGTATTTT
CDR3: CASSYRGGSSTDTQYF

V: TRBV27
D: .
size: .
J: TRBJ1-5
DNA: TGTGCCAGCCGTCTTTGGAATTCGAGCAATCAGCCCCAGCATTTT
CDR3: CASRLWNSSNQPQHF

V: TRBV27
D: .
size: once
J: TRBJ2-1
DNA: TGTGCCAGCACCCGAGCCTCTTTGACTATGAGCGATGAGCAGTTCTTC
CDR3: CASTRASLTMSDEQFF

V: TRBV18
D: TRBD1
size: once
J: TRBJ2-7
DNA: TGTGCCAGCTCATCAGGACAGGGGAACTACGAGCAGTACTTC
CDR3: CASSSGQGNYEQYF

V: TRBV3-1/TRBV3-2
D: .
size: .
J: TRBJ2-7
DNA: TGTGCCAGCAGCCAAGACCGCAGAGGCGGCCCCTCCTACGAGCAGTACTTC
CDR3: CASSQDRRGGPSYEQYF

V: TRBV24-1
D: TRBD2
size: .
J: TRBJ2-1
DNA: TGTGCCACCAGTGATGTGGGAGGGCCCCCCTACAATGAGCAGTTCTTC
CDR3: CATSDVGGPPYNEQFF

V: TRBV5-6
D: .
size: .
J: TRBJ2-3
DNA: TGTGCCAGTGGGATGAGGGGAGATACGCAGTATTTT
CDR3: CASGMRGDTQYF

V: TRBV6-5
D: .
size: .
J: TRBJ2-1
DNA: TGTGCCAGCAGTCTCCGGGACCCCCGGTACAATGAGCAGTTCTTC
CDR3: CASSLRDPRYNEQFF

V: TRBV12-3/TRBV12-4
D: .
size: .
J: TRBJ2-7
DNA: TGTGCCAGCAGCCCCCAACAGGGCTACGAGCAGTACTTC
CDR3: CASSPQQGYEQYF

V: TRBV11-3
D: .
size: once
J: TRBJ2-7
DNA: TGTGCCAGCAGCTTAGATTCGGGGCGCGAGCAGTACTTC
CDR3: CASSLDSGREQYF

V: TRBV2
D: .
size: .
J: TRBJ2-6
DNA: TGTGCCAGCAGTAGACAGACACACTCTGGGGCCAACGTCCTGACTTTC
CDR3: CASSRQTHSGANVLTF

V: TRBV3-1/TRBV3-2
D: .
size: .
J: TRBJ2-5
DNA: TGTGCCAGCAGCCAAGGGTATGGAGAGACCCAGTACTTC
CDR3: CASSQGYGETQYF

V: TRBV5-1
D: TRBD1
size: .
J: TRBJ2-1
DNA: TGCGCCAGCAGCTCGGGACAGGGGTCGGGTGAGCAGTTCTTC
CDR3: CASSSGQGSGEQFF

V: TRBV3-1/TRBV3-2
D: .
size: .
J: TRBJ1-1
DNA: TGTGCCAGCAGCCCCTCCATGGCAGGGATGATCACTGAAGCTTTCTTT
CDR3: CASSPSMAGMITEAFF

V: TRBV28
D: .
size: .
J: TRBJ1-6
DNA: TGTGCCAGCAGACAGACAAATTCACCCCTCCACTTT
CDR3: CASRQTNSPLHF

V: TRBV4-1
D: TRBD1
size: .
J: TRBJ1-2
DNA: TGCGCCAGCAGCCGAGACCAACAGGGGGCTTTTGGCTACACCTTC
CDR3: CASSRDQQGAFGYTF

V: TRBV7-2
D: .
size: .
J: TRBJ1-2
DNA: TGTGCCAGCAGCTTAGCGTACAGTGCTAACTATGGCTACACCTTC
CDR3: CASSLAYSANYGYTF

V: TRBV28
D: TRBD2
size: .
J: TRBJ2-1
DNA: TGTGCCAGCACCTTAGCGGGAGGAAACAATGAGCAGTTCTTC
CDR3: CASTLAGGNNEQFF

V: TRBV27
D: TRBD1
size: .
J: TRBJ1-6
DNA: TGTGCCAGCAGTTTTGACAGGGGAGCATCACCCCTCCACTTT
CDR3: CASSFDRGASPLHF

V: TRBV5-1
D: TRBD1
size: .
J: TRBJ1-6
DNA: TGCGCCAGCAGCGTACAGGGGGGAGATAATTCACCCCTCCACTTT
CDR3: CASSVQGGDNSPLHF